This entry is about one TCR beta chain. The data derive from a study of brain T cells in children with intractable seizures. The method was immunoSEQ multiplex PCR; TCRdb's version includes in-frame clones alone and lacks a portion of them. The data hold 100,000 to 120,000 clones, with under 95% observed a single time. Sequencing was limited to surgery cases with top T cell transcript signatures in brain tissue. This TCR came from a boy under two years old with hemimegalencephaly and intractable seizures. The sequences come from peripheral blood, collected at surgery.

CDR3 coding DNA: TGTGCCATCAGTGATGTGGTTCAGGGGACAGATACGCAGTATTTT. Residues: CAISDVVQGTDTQYF. The chain uses TRBV10-3 and TRBJ2-3; TRBD1 might be the D (6 bases). The CDR3 is made up of 15 amino acids. Germline CDR1 and CDR2: ENHRY and SYGVKD. Trimming pared 3 bases from V and 3 bases from J, leaving 13 bases between.